Each of the 10 T cell receptor beta chains below was sequenced from the same sample in a study of T-cell memory formation after mild COVID-19. From the 5' RACE reads, TCRdb called clonotypes with MiXCR, one entry per CDR3 protein. The top ten clones hold 2% to 2.5% of a sample with around 180,000 distinct CDR3 sequences, about a sixth of them seen once. The source material was PBMCs or a T cell subset sorted from them (not recorded which). Source of these receptors: an adult woman who had mild COVID-19 (a few samples of this study predate the infection). Cell type and time point are not known.

This clonotype was detected a few times. This sequence joins TRBV20-1 and TRBJ2-3; D may be TRBD2 (6 bases). CDR3 size: 16 residues. Germline V lookup: CDR1 DFQATT, CDR2 SNEGSKA (reference sequence). V was shortened by 5 bases and J by 5 bases, with 23 bases between the two germline ends. This CDR3 is CSAAHSGLFGGDTQYF. In DNA form, the CDR3 reads TGCAGTGCTGCCCATTCGGGACTTTTTGGCGGAGATACGCAGTATTTT.

The gene calls are TRBV19 and TRBJ1-2; D is unresolved. Germline V CDR1 and CDR2: LNHDA, SQIVND (reference sequence). This CDR3 is 14 amino acids long. Trimming pared 3 bases from V and 4 bases from J, leaving 12 bases between. The CDR3 nucleotides are TGTGCCAGTAGTATCTCGACTAGAGGCTATGGCTACACCTTC. Translated, it gives CASSISTRGYGYTF.

The rearrangement joins TRBV28 to TRBJ1-1; D ambiguous. The CDR3 runs 12 residues. The germline V and J ends were trimmed by 1 base and 4 bases, with 4 bases remaining between them. CDR1 is MDHEN and CDR2 is SYDVKM in the germline V gene. Written as DNA, the CDR3 is TGTGCCAGCAGTTTATCAATCACTGAAGCTTTCTTT. Encoded protein: CASSLSITEAFF.

The J gene is TRBJ2-7, the V gene TRBV25-1; TRBD2 might be the D (6 bases). The germline gives CDR1 MGHDK, CDR2 SYGVNS. Trimming stripped 8 bases from V and 2 bases from J, with 16 bases between. This CDR3 contains 14 residues. CDR3 in DNA: TGTGCCAGCTCATATGGGGGGAGCCCCTACGAGCAGTACTTC. It translates to CASSYGGSPYEQYF.

This clonotype was observed a few times. The chain is built from TRBV5-8 and TRBJ1-2, with a possible D match to TRBD1 (6 bases). V was trimmed by 4 bases and J by 4 bases, leaving 14 bases between them. From germline, CDR1 is SGHTS and CDR2 YDEGEE. This CDR3 is built from 14 residues. The CDR3 DNA sequence: TGTGCCAGCAGCCGGGGGCAGGAGGGCTATGGCTACACCTTC. The encoded protein is CASSRGQEGYGYTF.

This rearrangement joins TRBV7-2 to TRBJ2-7; 9 bases are a match to TRBD2. Per germline, CDR1 SGHTA and CDR2 FQGNSA. After removal of 3 bases from V and 5 bases from J, the junction contained 11 bases not matched to a gene. This CDR3 is 16 amino acids long. The CDR3 reads CASSFSLSGSAHEQYF. The CDR3 nucleotides read TGTGCCAGCAGCTTCTCGCTTAGCGGGAGTGCCCACGAGCAGTACTTC. Together with reference TRBV7-2 and TRBJ2-7, the CDR3 gives the full variable domain: GAGVSQSPSNKVTEKGKDVELRCDPISGHTALYWYRQSLGQGLEFLIYFQGNSAPDKSGLPSDRFSAERTGGSVSTLTIQRTQQEDSAVYLCASSFSLSGSAHEQYFGPGTRLTVT.

This chain joins TRBV25-1 and TRBJ1-1, with D perhaps matching TRBD1 (5 bases). The CDR3 length is 14 residues. Trimming took 4 bases from V and 5 from J, leaving 14 bases between them. CDR1 MGHDK and CDR2 SYGVNS come from the germline V gene. CDR3 in DNA: TGTGCCAGCAGTGGTCAGGGCGTGGGGACTGAAGCTTTCTTT. It encodes CASSGQGVGTEAFF.

The chain couples TRBV7-9 to TRBJ1-1; 7 nucleotides match TRBD1. The CDR3 sequence is 14 residues long. CDR1 and CDR2 (germline): SEHNR, FQNEAQ (reference sequence). After removal of 3 bases from V and 4 bases from J, the junction contained 5 bases not matched to a gene. CDR3 residues: CASSLTGTTTEAFF. The DNA of the CDR3 is TGTGCCAGCAGCTTGACAGGGACAACCACTGAAGCTTTCTTT.

This clonotype was observed a handful of times. The CDR3 nucleotides read TGTGCCAGCAGCCCAACTAGCGGGGGGTTAGCCAATGAGCAGTTCTTC. It yields the protein CASSPTSGGLANEQFF. The chain carries TRBV7-3 and TRBJ2-1, with 12 bases fitting TRBD2. V was clipped by 5 bases and J by 6 bases; unmatched bases: 8. Germline V gene data show CDR1 as SGHTA and CDR2 as FQGTGA. This CDR3 is 16 amino acids long.

This chain uses TRBV4-1 with TRBJ1-2; 9 bases are a match to TRBD1. V was clipped by 1 base and J by 4 bases; unmatched bases: 4. Germline assignment: CDR1 MGHRA and CDR2 YSYEKL. CDR3 length equals 15 residues. The CDR3 loop reads CASSQAGQGLYGYTF. In DNA, the CDR3 is TGCGCCAGCAGCCAAGCGGGACAGGGCCTCTATGGCTACACCTTC.